Shown below are 9 T cell receptor beta chains from a single sample sequenced in a study of blood T cell repertoires in COVID-19. Sequencing used immunoSEQ multiplex PCR; TCRdb keeps in-frame clones, though not all of them. The repertoire consists of some 330,000 clones, with roughly 90% occurring once and the leading ten covering more than 3%. Material: peripheral blood. These receptors originate from a woman in her forties or fifties with active or convalescent COVID-19.

V and J are TRBV7-2 and TRBJ2-2, with a weak D call TRBD2 (6 bases). Germline CDR1 is SGHTA and CDR2 is FQGNSA. This CDR3 region has 15 residues. The V and J ends lost 5 bases and 5 bases respectively, with 15 bases between them. CDR3 protein: CASSIRDLGTGELFF. The CDR3 DNA sequence: TGTGCCAGCAGCATCCGGGACTTGGGAACCGGGGAGCTGTTTTTT.

The chain couples TRBV5-1 to TRBJ1-1, with D perhaps matching TRBD1 (6 bases). The germline gives CDR1 SGHRS, CDR2 YFSETQ. The CDR3 runs to 15 residues. Trimming removed 3 bases from V and 3 bases from J, with 15 bases in between. This CDR3 reads CASSWDTPGYTEAFF. The CDR3 DNA reads TGCGCCAGCAGCTGGGACACCCCCGGATACACTGAAGCTTTCTTT.

This rearrangement joins TRBV19 to TRBJ2-2; tentative D call: TRBD2 (7 bases). This CDR3 region has 17 residues. Per germline, CDR1 LNHDA and CDR2 SQIVND (reference sequence). Trimming removed 4 bases at V and 5 bases at J, with 20 bases between. CDR3 loop: CASSTPGGEPATGELFF. The DNA for the CDR3 is TGTGCCAGTAGTACCCCGGGGGGCGAACCTGCAACCGGGGAGCTGTTTTTT.

This sequence joins TRBV3-1 (or the pseudogene TRBV3-2) and TRBJ2-1; a possible D gene is TRBD2 (7 bases). The CDR3 runs 15 residues. V was cut by 4 bases and J by 5 bases, with 15 bases left in between. CDR1 and CDR2 (germline): LGHDT, YNNKEL (reference sequence). CDR3 in DNA: TGTGCCAGCAGCCCCCGACTAGGGGGGGACAATGAGCAGTTCTTC. Protein product: CASSPRLGGDNEQFF.

The gene calls are TRBV30 and TRBJ2-7; no reliable D call. V lost 4 bases, J lost 7 bases, and 17 bases lay in between. CDR1 is GTSNPN, CDR2 SVGIG, per germline (reference sequence). This CDR3 has 13 residues. CDR3 DNA: TGTGCCTGGACCCTCCGCGTAGGAGAGGAGCAGTACTTC. Protein product: CAWTLRVGEEQYF.

This chain uses TRBV5-8 with TRBJ1-3; D may be TRBD1 (5 bases). CDR3 length equals 13 residues. Germline CDR1 and CDR2: SGHTS and YDEGEE. Trimming stripped 3 bases from V and 4 bases from J, with 8 bases between. CDR3 sequence (DNA): TGTGCCAGCAGCTCCAGGGTGGGAAACACCATATATTTT. This codes for CASSSRVGNTIYF.

This chain joins TRBV27 and TRBJ2-1, with D possibly being TRBD2 (7 bases). V lost 6 bases and J lost 0, with 12 bases in between. Per the germline V gene, CDR1 is MNHEY and CDR2 is SMNVEV (reference sequence). This CDR3 is 15 amino acids long. Here the CDR3 reads CASSLGGASYNEQFF. The CDR3 region has the DNA TGTGCCAGCAGCCTAGGGGGGGCCTCCTACAATGAGCAGTTCTTC.

The rearrangement uses TRBV6-2 or TRBV6-3 and TRBJ1-2; TRBD1 is a possible D gene (5 bases). Germline V gives CDR1 MNHEY, CDR2 SVGEGT. The CDR3 consists of 12 residues. The V end was cut by 2 bases, the J end by 7 bases, with 8 bases between. In DNA, the CDR3 is TGTGCCAGCAGTTACGGGGCGAGTGGCTACACCTTC. It codes for CASSYGASGYTF.

The gene calls are TRBV30 and TRBJ2-7; possibly TRBD1 for D (6 bases). Germline values: CDR1 GTSNPN, CDR2 SVGIG (reference sequence). The CDR3 has 13 residues. V was pared by 7 bases and J by 2 bases, with 15 bases between. The CDR3 sequence is CASGPGGAYEQYF. CDR3 in DNA: TGTGCCTCGGGACCTGGGGGCGCCTACGAGCAGTACTTC.